The entry that follows covers one TCR beta chain sequence. The target antigen is unknown. This entry belongs to a study of cytomegalovirus exposure and HLA in healthy donors. Per germline, CDR1 SGHRS and CDR2 YFSETQ. The CDR3 is 18 amino acids. With 0 bases clipped from V and 8 bases from J, the junction kept 17 bases outside the gene matches. Findings and caveats of the study: With further analysis later on, most CMV-associated TCR beta chains appeared HLA-restricted. DRB1 showed the most TCR associations and HLA-C the fewest in a later analysis, as rates varied by HLA locus. Prior analysis indicated that the majority of TCR beta V segments exhibited productivity approximately 90% or approximately 30% of the time. In vitro, three CMV-associated chains proved specific for CMV antigens.

A multiplex PCR was run with 60 Vbeta primers and 13 Jbeta primers. Assay used: immunoSEQ multiplex PCR; TCRdb lists only in-frame clones, some missing. Altogether about 180,000 clones are present, roughly 80% being singletons, with the ten largest covering approximately 1.3%. This sequence originates from a girl aged 5-17 years in good health and CMV-seropositive. The chain links TRBV5-1 to TRBJ2-1; 7 nucleotides match TRBD2. Material: PBMCs. The CDR3 is CASSLVSQLAEGGDEQFF. In nucleotides, the CDR3 is TGCGCCAGCAGCTTGGTATCCCAGCTAGCGGAAGGAGGCGATGAGCAGTTCTTC.